This TCR beta chain was retrieved from a study of T cell responses to AZD1222 COVID-19 vaccine. Findings and limits, study-wide: Donors were mostly white British, more females; clonal diversity possibly underestimated.

TCRdb's table, derived via immunoSEQ multiplex PCR, lists solely in-frame clones and lacks some. The sample records 110,000 or so clones, approximately 89% being singletons. A word on this clone: Antigen unknown.

The CDR3 spans 14 residues. The ends were cut back, 7 bases at V and 5 bases at J, with 17 bases in the middle. Germline V CDR1 and CDR2: MNHEY, SVGAGI. The TCR was taken from an adult who received the AZD1222 COVID-19 vaccine. This chain connects TRBV6-5 to TRBJ1-1; D possibly corresponds to TRBD1 (6 bases). The sample was peripheral blood, taken 28 days after the second AZD1222 dose. The CDR3 sequence: CASTLHRGATEAFF. The CDR3, as DNA: TGTGCCAGCACTCTACATCGGGGGGCAACTGAAGCTTTCTTT.